Presented here are 19 T cell receptor beta chains from one specimen sequenced in a study of T cell responses to AZD1222 COVID-19 vaccine. Repertoires were generated with immunoSEQ multiplex PCR, while TCRdb's copy carries only in-frame clones and drops some. The table includes 120,000 to 150,000 clones, about 90% detected once. This specimen was peripheral blood, taken 28 days after the second AZD1222 dose. These receptors were collected from an adult who received the AZD1222 COVID-19 vaccine.

The genes are TRBV18 and TRBJ1-4, with D perhaps matching TRBD1 (5 bases). The germline V gene encodes CDR1 KGHSH and CDR2 LQKENI. Deletions cut 6 bases from V and 5 bases from J, with 13 bases between. The CDR3 length is 14 residues. CDR3 sequence (DNA): TGTGCCAGCTCCAGGGAACGGAGGAATGAAAAACTGTTTTTT. Encoded protein: CASSRERRNEKLFF.

The rearrangement joins TRBV1 to TRBJ1-2; TRBD1, as called in the table, went unchecked against the DNA. TRBV1 is labeled a pseudogene. The CDR3 is made up of 16 amino acids. CDR3 nucleotides: TGCACCAGCAGCCAAGACCTACAGGGGGCCAGCTATGGCTACACCTTC. Translating it yields CTSSQDLQGASYGYTF.

To note about this clone: Other nucleotide sequences in the sample specify the same CDR3. The gene calls are TRBV19 and TRBJ1-1; D gene unclear. Looked up from germline, CDR1 is LNHDA and CDR2 is SQIVND (reference sequence). V was trimmed by 1 base and J by 2 bases, leaving 5 bases between them. CDR3 size: 13 residues. The CDR3 region has the DNA TGTGCCAGTAGTATAGGAGGTAACACTGAAGCTTTCTTT. Translated: CASSIGGNTEAFF.

The J gene is TRBJ2-1, the V gene TRBV4-1; D is perhaps TRBD1 (6 bases). The CDR3 has 12 amino acids. Trimming cost V 4 bases and J 7 bases, with 8 bases left between them. The germline gives CDR1 MGHRA, CDR2 YSYEKL. This CDR3 reads CASSLQGNEQFF. The CDR3 DNA is TGCGCCAGCAGCCTACAGGGAAATGAGCAGTTCTTC.

The chain combines TRBV2 with TRBJ1-3; the match to TRBD1 covers 9 bases. Germline lookup yields CDR1 SNHLY and CDR2 FYNNEI. CDR3 length: 14 residues. Trimming at V came to 8 bases and at J to 2 bases, leaving 4 bases not matched to a gene. CDR3 DNA sequence: TGTGCCAGCGACAGGGGGATGACTGGAAACACCATATATTTT. This encodes CASDRGMTGNTIYF.

The chain's CDR3 is CASSPGGVTDTQYF. DNA for the CDR3: TGTGCCAGCTCACCGGGAGGGGTCACAGATACGCAGTATTTT. This rearrangement joins TRBV18 to TRBJ2-3, with 7 positions matching TRBD2. Germline values: CDR1 KGHSH, CDR2 LQKENI. J was trimmed by 2 bases and V by 3 bases; bases with no gene match: 2. The CDR3 is 14 residues long.

The rearrangement joins TRBV29-1 to TRBJ1-2; 7 nucleotides agree with TRBD1. CDR3 length equals 16 residues. Per the germline V gene, CDR1 is SQVTM and CDR2 is ANQGSEA. With V trimmed by 6 bases and J by 4 bases, 17 bases remained unmatched. In DNA, the CDR3 is TGCAGCGTCGCACACCCCCGGGACAGAAATTTCTATGGCTACACCTTC. Its protein is CSVAHPRDRNFYGYTF.

This clone was seen a single time. The V call is TRBV7-8, the J call TRBJ2-5; TRBD1 agrees at 10 bases. Losses at the gene ends were 5 bases for V and 10 bases for J; bases not matched to a gene: 16. The CDR3 extends over 16 amino acids. Germline loops: CDR1 SGHVS, CDR2 FQNEAQ. In DNA form, the CDR3 reads TGTGCCAGCAGCCTGCTTTCCCGGACAGGGGGGGACTACCAGTACTTC. It yields the protein CASSLLSRTGGDYQYF.

V is TRBV4-2 and J is TRBJ1-2; tentative D call: TRBD1 (6 bases). There are 15 residues in the CDR3. The germline gives CDR1 LGHNA, CDR2 YNFKEQ. V lost 1 base and J 1 base, leaving 10 bases between the germline ends. As DNA, the CDR3 is TGTGCCAGCAGCCAAGGAGGGGGAGATAACTATGGCTACACCTTC. Translated, it gives CASSQGGGDNYGYTF.

This chain links TRBV5-1 with TRBJ1-4, with 7 bases that match TRBD1. The CDR3 loop spans 18 amino acids. V was clipped by 2 bases and J by 0 bases; unmatched bases: 10. Germline V gene sequence: CDR1 SGHRS, CDR2 YFSETQ. The CDR3 region is CASSLQPQGPATNEKLFF. CDR3 sequence (DNA): TGCGCCAGCAGCTTACAACCACAGGGGCCTGCAACTAATGAAAAACTGTTTTTT.

V is TRBV19 and J is TRBJ1-4; TRBD1 matches at 7 bases. V shed 5 bases, J shed 8 bases, and the junction held 11 bases outside the gene matches. CDR3 length: 15 amino acids. Germline assignment: CDR1 LNHDA and CDR2 SQIVND (reference sequence). The CDR3 reads CASSGGGRGNEKLFF. For the CDR3, the DNA is TGTGCCAGTAGTGGAGGGGGCAGGGGGAACGAAAAACTGTTTTTT.

This clone is a singleton in its sample. The chain carries TRBV7-2 and TRBJ2-7; 7 bases map to TRBD2. Germline-derived CDR1 and CDR2 are SGHTA and FQGNSA. Trimming removed 2 bases from V and 4 bases from J; junction bases left unmatched: 5. This CDR3 comprises 14 residues. As DNA, the CDR3 is TGTGCCAGCAGCTTAAGCGGGAAATCGTACGAGCAGTACTTC. It translates to CASSLSGKSYEQYF.

The CDR3: CASSLDSGSTDTQYF. The CDR3 nucleotides are TGTGCCAGCAGCTTAGACAGCGGGAGCACAGATACGCAGTATTTT. The chain links TRBV7-2 to TRBJ2-3, with TRBD2 as a possible D gene (6 bases). This CDR3 is built from 15 residues. Germline values: CDR1 SGHTA, CDR2 FQGNSA. With 1 base removed from V and 0 bases from J, the gap between germline ends came to 8 bases. The complete variable domain, with remaining parts taken from reference TRBV7-2 and TRBJ2-3, reads GAGVSQSPSNKVTEKGKDVELRCDPISGHTALYWYRQSLGQGLEFLIYFQGNSAPDKSGLPSDRFSAERTGGSVSTLTIQRTQQEDSAVYLCASSLDSGSTDTQYFGPGTRLTVL.

The genes are TRBV29-1 and TRBJ1-4; a weak D match, TRBD1 (5 bases). Germline V gene lookup returns CDR1 SQVTM and CDR2 ANQGSEA. The CDR3 runs to 14 residues. V lost 4 bases to trimming and J lost 2 bases, with 11 bases between them. The CDR3 here is CSVGRGLTNEKLFF. CDR3 sequence (DNA): TGCAGCGTTGGTAGGGGTTTGACTAATGAAAAACTGTTTTTT.

The chain combines TRBV28 with TRBJ1-1, with D perhaps TRBD1 (6 bases). Per the germline V gene, CDR1 is MDHEN and CDR2 is SYDVKM. The V gene lost 8 bases and the J gene lost 7 bases, with 20 bases spanning the gap. The CDR3 spans 14 residues. The CDR3 loop is CASVNRGAPDEAFF. In nucleotides, the CDR3 is TGTGCCAGCGTTAATAGGGGGGCCCCAGATGAAGCTTTCTTT.

The J gene is TRBJ2-3, the V gene TRBV21-1; no check of the table's D call, TRBD1, against the DNA was made. TRBV21-1 is tagged as a pseudogene. CDR3 length: 16 amino acids. CDR3 bases: TGTGCCAGCAGCTCAACCAGGGGTTCGGTAGCAGATACGCAGTATTTT. This encodes CASSSTRGSVADTQYF.

This chain uses TRBV12-5 with TRBJ1-1; the D gene is possibly TRBD1 (6 bases). The ends were cut back, 1 base at V and 4 bases at J, with 7 bases in the middle. In germline, CDR1 is LGHNT, CDR2 FRNRAP. The CDR3 has 13 amino acids. CDR3 in DNA: TGTGCTAGTGGTTTGGACAGGGCCACTGAAGCTTTCTTT. Protein product: CASGLDRATEAFF. The full variable domain, in which reference TRBV12-5 and TRBJ1-1 provide the parts outside the CDR3, is DARVTQTPRHKVTEMGQEVTMRCQPILGHNTVFWYRQTMMQGLELLAYFRNRAPLDDSGMPKDRFSAEMPDATLATLKIQPSEPRDSAVYFCASGLDRATEAFFGQGTRLTVV.

This chain uses TRBV27 with TRBJ2-1, with D unclear. This CDR3 has 14 amino acids. CDR1 MNHEY and CDR2 SMNVEV come from the germline V gene (reference sequence). Trimming took off 8 bases at V and 0 bases at J, with 11 bases between the two ends. CDR3 loop: CASGLVSSYNEQFF. The CDR3 region has the DNA TGTGCCAGCGGCCTAGTGAGCTCCTACAATGAGCAGTTCTTC.

The J gene is TRBJ2-3, the V gene TRBV5-1; D unclear. V lost 0 bases and J lost 4, with 12 bases in between. Germline values: CDR1 SGHRS, CDR2 YFSETQ. CDR3 length equals 15 residues. CDR3 nucleotides: TGCGCCAGCAGCTTGGAGGGCCTCTGGGCAGATACGCAGTATTTT. Translated, it gives CASSLEGLWADTQYF.